What follows is one TCR beta chain and its context. The data belong to a study of TIL therapy for anti-PD-1-resistant metastatic lung cancer. Across the study: Several tumors were EGFR-mutant and two were ALK-rearranged. Tumors carried a median 1.5 non-synonymous mutations per megabase.

Trimming took 1 base from V and 4 from J, leaving 8 bases between them. Germline CDR1 is SGHTA and CDR2 is FQGTGA. The CDR3 extends over 13 amino acids. This was the immunoSEQ v3 assay. Libraries were prepared by immunoSEQ multiplex PCR; TCRdb keeps only in-frame clonotypes and omits some of them. The sample has tens of thousands of clones, around 67% seen once; the top ten hold roughly 6.1%. Time point of the sample: pre-treatment sample, taken before nivolumab and TIL therapy. V usage is TRBV7-3 and J usage is TRBJ2-7; D unclear. This TCR came from a person between 30 and 79 years old with non-small cell lung cancer. Material: blood, obtained at baseline. This CDR3 reads CASSLNGGYEQYF. The CDR3, as DNA: TGTGCCAGCAGCTTAAACGGCGGTTACGAGCAGTACTTC.